Each of the 9 T cell receptor beta chains below was sequenced from the same sample in a study of T cells in Graves' hyperthyroidism and ophthalmopathy. RNA transcripts provided the source from which TCR beta CDR3 regions were amplified. Carried out on the TCR CDR3, a first-round RT-PCR used the HTBI primer set. Via MiXCR, TCRdb re-called the multiplex PCR reads, giving one row per CDR3 protein. This repertoire shows about 560,000 distinct CDR3 sequences, roughly a sixth found once; its top ten account for around a sixth. The sequencing input was blood. These receptors all stem from a woman under 30 with Graves' hyperthyroidism.

V gene TRBV5-1 combines with J gene TRBJ2-6, with TRBD1 matching 11 bases. CDR3 length: 17 residues. With V trimmed by 3 bases and J by 2 bases, 4 bases remained unmatched. Germline values: CDR1 SGHRS, CDR2 YFSETQ. The chain's CDR3 is CASSSWTGGAGANVLTF. The CDR3 DNA follows: TGCGCCAGCAGCTCCTGGACAGGGGGCGCTGGGGCCAACGTCCTGACTTTC.

This clonotype was seen ten or more times. V usage is TRBV5-1 and J usage is TRBJ2-1; TRBD2 aligns across 7 bases. This CDR3 comprises 15 residues. Per the germline V gene, CDR1 is SGHRS and CDR2 is YFSETQ. Unmatched junction bases numbered 12, after V lost 4 bases and J lost 8 bases. The CDR3 DNA sequence: TGCGCCAGCAGCATAACTAGCGCCCTTCCGGATGAGCAGTTCTTC. Its translation is CASSITSALPDEQFF.

The chain has TRBV4-3 and TRBJ1-4; possibly TRBD1 for D (6 bases). V was pared by 2 bases and J by 5 bases, with 15 bases between. Germline V gives CDR1 LGHNA, CDR2 YSLEER. The CDR3 has 16 residues. CDR3 coding DNA: TGCGCCAGCAGCCAAAGGACGACAGGCAAAAATGAAAAACTGTTTTTT. Protein sequence: CASSQRTTGKNEKLFF.

In its sample, this clonotype was seen many times. V usage is TRBV30 and J usage is TRBJ1-5; D is undetermined. V was shortened by 5 bases and J by 0 bases, with 8 bases between the two germline ends. Germline assignment: CDR1 GTSNPN and CDR2 SVGIG (reference sequence). The CDR3 has 13 amino acids. The DNA for the CDR3 is TGTGCCTGGGGGGTTAATAGCAATCAGCCCCAGCATTTT. Its protein product is CAWGVNSNQPQHF.

There are many counts of this clonotype. The V call is TRBV30, the J call TRBJ2-5; no firm D call. Germline assignment: CDR1 GTSNPN and CDR2 SVGIG (reference sequence). V was clipped by 1 base and J by 4 bases, with 4 bases between them. The CDR3 runs to 11 residues. The CDR3 here is CAWSGRETQYF. In DNA, the CDR3 is TGTGCCTGGAGTGGGAGAGAGACCCAGTACTTC.

The chain joins TRBV4-2 to TRBJ2-4, with D perhaps matching TRBD2 (6 bases). CDR3 length equals 16 residues. Germline CDR1 reads LGHNA; CDR2 reads YNFKEQ. The V end was cut by 0 bases, the J end by 9 bases, with 18 bases between. The CDR3 sequence is CASSQDGHGLMSIQYF. CDR3 in DNA: TGTGCCAGCAGCCAAGATGGTCATGGACTAATGAGCATTCAGTACTTC.

The chain joins TRBV20-1 to TRBJ1-2; TRBD1 is a possible D gene (5 bases). The CDR3 consists of 15 residues. The V end was cut by 3 bases, the J end by 1 base, with 15 bases between. CDR1 is DFQATT, CDR2 SNEGSKA, per germline (reference sequence). Here the CDR3 reads CSARASGGYNYGYTF. The CDR3 region has the DNA TGCAGTGCTAGGGCCTCGGGGGGATATAACTATGGCTACACCTTC.

A word on this clonotype: A much larger clone lies one base from this, so it may be a read error. V is TRBV3-1 and J is TRBJ2-1; 9 bases match TRBD1. The CDR3 runs to 13 residues. Germline-derived CDR1 and CDR2 are LGHDT and YNNKEL (reference sequence). CDR3 DNA: TGTGCCGGCAGCCAAGGGACAGGGATTGAGCAGTTCTTC. Its protein product is CAGSQGTGIEQFF.

The sample holds a few counts of this clonotype. The rearrangement links TRBV29-1 to TRBJ2-7, with a weak D call TRBD1 (5 bases). This CDR3 comprises 13 residues. V lost 0 bases and J 3 bases, leaving 9 bases between the germline ends. Germline V gene sequence: CDR1 SQVTM, CDR2 ANQGSEA. The CDR3, as DNA: TGCAGCGTTGAAGAAGACAGAGTCTACGAGCAGTACTTC. It is translated as CSVEEDRVYEQYF.